Presented here are 22 T cell receptor beta chains from one specimen sequenced in a study of OX40 agonist ivuxolimab in advanced cancers. Only in-frame clones appear in the TCRdb table, and some are missing; sequencing was by immunoSEQ multiplex PCR. Among 75,000 to 95,000 clones listed, around 87% were seen once. Sequences were derived from CD4+ or CD8+ T cells sorted from blood, sampled in a trial of the OX40 agonist ivuxolimab. The source is an adult with an advanced solid tumor such as melanoma, head and neck, liver or kidney cancer.

The chain employs TRBV5-1 and TRBJ2-2; D ambiguous. Germline CDR1 is SGHRS and CDR2 is YFSETQ. Trimming shortened V by 5 bases and J by 1 base, and 0 bases separated the two germline ends. The CDR3 consists of 11 residues. The CDR3 loop is CASRNTGELFF. The DNA for the CDR3 is TGCGCCAGCAGGAACACCGGGGAGCTGTTTTTT.

This clone has only one observation. This chain uses TRBV7-7 with TRBJ1-4; D ambiguous. Germline values: CDR1 SSHAT, CDR2 FNYEAQ (reference sequence). V was shortened by 4 bases and J by 6 bases, with 12 bases between the two germline ends. The CDR3 is made up of 14 amino acids. The CDR3 spells CASSSRGGHEKLFF. CDR3 bases: TGTGCCAGCAGCTCTCGCGGAGGCCATGAAAAACTGTTTTTT.

The chain couples TRBV27 to TRBJ2-7, with 12 bases lining up with TRBD2. The CDR3 sequence is 15 residues long. In germline, CDR1 is MNHEY, CDR2 SMNVEV (reference sequence). Trimming cost V 6 bases and J 3 bases; bases outside gene matches: 6. CDR3 DNA: TGTGCCAGCAGCCGCGGACTAGCGGGAAGCTACGAGCAGTACTTC. Its translation: CASSRGLAGSYEQYF.

The genes are TRBV6-5 and TRBJ2-1; TRBD2 matches 9 bases. CDR1 and CDR2 (germline): MNHEY, SVGAGI. J was trimmed by 6 bases and V by 8 bases; bases with no gene match: 11. This CDR3 has 15 residues. The CDR3 spells CASVGTSRFSNEQFF. The CDR3 DNA reads TGTGCCAGCGTGGGGACTAGCCGGTTTAGCAATGAGCAGTTCTTC.

V and J are TRBV6-5 and TRBJ1-6, with 8 bases aligning to TRBD1. The V segment lost 5 bases and the J segment 14 bases; nucleotides outside the gene matches: 11. CDR1 is MNHEY, CDR2 SVGAGI, per germline. The CDR3 contains 14 residues. The DNA of the CDR3 is TGTGCCAGCAGTGAGGACAGGGTTCATTCCACCCTCCACTTT. It encodes CASSEDRVHSTLHF.

The rearrangement joins TRBV2 to TRBJ2-1; no clear D. Germline lookup yields CDR1 SNHLY and CDR2 FYNNEI. Trimming took 4 bases from V and 7 from J, leaving 5 bases between them. The CDR3 length is 11 residues. CDR3: CASSVFNEQFF. The CDR3 DNA follows: TGTGCCAGCAGTGTTTTTAATGAGCAGTTCTTC.

The chain carries TRBV5-1 and TRBJ2-7; D unresolved. The V gene lost 0 bases and the J gene lost 2 bases, with 6 bases spanning the gap. Germline CDR1 reads SGHRS; CDR2 reads YFSETQ. CDR3 length equals 13 residues. In DNA, the CDR3 is TGCGCCAGCAGCTTGGCGGTGACCTACGAGCAGTACTTC. Protein product: CASSLAVTYEQYF.

This chain connects TRBV5-5 to TRBJ2-3; no reliable D call. Germline CDR1 and CDR2: SGHKS and YYEKEE (reference sequence). V lost 7 bases to trimming and J lost 7 bases, with 13 bases between them. The CDR3 runs 12 residues. CDR3 sequence: CASSVPGYTQYF. CDR3 nucleotide sequence: TGTGCCAGCTCCGTCCCTGGGTATACGCAGTATTTT. The complete variable domain, with remaining parts taken from reference TRBV5-5 and TRBJ2-3, reads DAGVTQSPTHLIKTRGQQVTLRCSPISGHKSVSWYQQVLGQGPQFIFQYYEKEERGRGNFPDRFSARQFPNYSSELNVNALLLGDSALYLCASSVPGYTQYFGPGTRLTVL.

This chain joins TRBV7-3 and TRBJ2-3, with D perhaps TRBD2 (6 bases). CDR1 and CDR2 (germline): SGHTA, FQGTGA. V lost 2 bases and J lost 0, with 6 bases in between. The CDR3 is made up of 14 amino acids. The DNA of the CDR3 is TGTGCCAGCAGCTTAGGGACTAGCACAGATACGCAGTATTTT. Amino acid sequence: CASSLGTSTDTQYF.

Here the CDR3 reads CASSLAAGEEDTQYF. The CDR3 DNA is TGTGCCAGCAGCTTAGCGGCAGGGGAAGAAGATACGCAGTATTTT. V usage is TRBV7-8 and J usage is TRBJ2-3, with D perhaps TRBD1 (6 bases). Trimming left V 0 bases short and J 5 bases short, with 12 bases between. The CDR3 is 15 amino acids. Germline loops: CDR1 SGHVS, CDR2 FQNEAQ.

The chain combines TRBV7-3 with TRBJ1-3, with TRBD1 matching over 8 bases. Looked up from germline, CDR1 is SGHTA and CDR2 is FQGTGA. J gave up 1 base and V 5 bases, and 4 bases lay outside the gene matches. This CDR3 is 15 amino acids long. CDR3 in DNA: TGTGCCAGCAGCCCTCAGGGGGCGTCTGGAAACACCATATATTTT. Its translation: CASSPQGASGNTIYF.

The chain couples TRBV28 to TRBJ2-3; TRBD2 agrees at 12 bases. The CDR3 spans 14 residues. After removal of 6 bases from V and 4 bases from J, the junction contained 2 bases not matched to a gene. Germline assignment: CDR1 MDHEN and CDR2 SYDVKM. CDR3 coding DNA: TGTGCCAGCAGCCCTAGCGGGAGGGCAGATACGCAGTATTTT. This translates into CASSPSGRADTQYF. The entire variable domain, with the rest obtained from reference TRBV28 and TRBJ2-3, is as follows: DVKVTQSSRYLVKRTGEKVFLECVQDMDHENMFWYRQDPGLGLRLIYFSYDVKMKEKGDIPEGYSVSREKKERFSLILESASTNQTSMYLCASSPSGRADTQYFGPGTRLTVL.

This clone was counted a few times. The chain uses TRBV7-9 and TRBJ1-5, with D possibly being TRBD1 (5 bases). The V gene's germline CDR1 is SEHNR and CDR2 FQNEAQ (reference sequence). Trimming left V 4 bases short and J 3 bases short, with 10 bases between. The CDR3 extends over 14 amino acids. CDR3 nucleotides: TGTGCCAGCAGCTCGGGACTAGTCAATCAGCCCCAGCATTTT. Its protein product is CASSSGLVNQPQHF.

The genes are TRBV9 and TRBJ1-3, with 9 nucleotides matching TRBD1. This CDR3 region has 18 residues. The ends lost 0 bases at V and 2 bases at J; junction bases unmatched: 9. CDR1 SGDLS and CDR2 YYNGEE come from the germline V gene. The CDR3 here is CASSVAWGRTGAGNTIYF. The CDR3 DNA follows: TGTGCCAGCAGCGTAGCTTGGGGGAGGACAGGGGCTGGAAACACCATATATTTT.

This clone was counted between two and nine times. This rearrangement joins TRBV5-1 to TRBJ2-7, with 7 bases lining up with TRBD2. The CDR3 has 14 residues. Per the germline V gene, CDR1 is SGHRS and CDR2 is YFSETQ. Trimming cost V 4 bases and J 2 bases; bases outside gene matches: 6. This chain's CDR3 is CASSPQTSAYEQYF. The CDR3 bases are TGCGCCAGCAGCCCCCAAACTAGCGCCTACGAGCAGTACTTC.

V and J are TRBV5-1 and TRBJ1-2; possibly TRBD1 for D (5 bases). V was shortened by 4 bases and J by 5 bases, with 12 bases between the two germline ends. Per the germline V gene, CDR1 is SGHRS and CDR2 is YFSETQ. The CDR3 is 13 residues long. The CDR3 coding sequence is TGCGCCAGCAGCCTCGACAGTGCTTATGGCTACACCTTC. Translated: CASSLDSAYGYTF.

V usage is TRBV5-1 and J usage is TRBJ1-4; 7 nucleotides align to TRBD1. CDR3 length: 14 amino acids. The trim removed 4 bases at V and 4 bases at J, leaving 4 bases unmatched. Per germline, CDR1 SGHRS and CDR2 YFSETQ. The CDR3 here is CASSRDRNNEKLFF. CDR3 coding DNA: TGCGCCAGCAGCCGGGACAGAAATAATGAAAAACTGTTTTTT.

The chain joins TRBV19 to TRBJ2-3; TRBD2 aligns across 7 bases. V lost 9 bases, J lost 2 bases, and 8 bases stayed unmatched. Germline CDR1 LNHDA, CDR2 SQIVND (reference sequence). The CDR3 has 14 residues. CDR3 sequence reads: CASRGDGPTDTQYF. DNA for the CDR3: TGTGCCAGCCGGGGGGACGGCCCCACAGATACGCAGTATTTT.

This clone has just a few counts. The chain couples TRBV6-1 to TRBJ1-3; D gene uncertain. V was shortened by 1 base and J by 7 bases, with 11 bases between the two germline ends. Per the germline V gene, CDR1 is MNHNS and CDR2 is SASEGT. The CDR3 loop spans 14 amino acids. CDR3: CASSEGSRSNTIYF. Here the CDR3 DNA reads TGTGCCAGCAGTGAAGGTTCCAGGAGCAACACCATATATTTT.

Only a few counts were recorded for this clone. The chain has TRBV19 and TRBJ1-1, with a tentative D call TRBD1 (6 bases). The CDR3 has 12 residues. Germline loops: CDR1 LNHDA, CDR2 SQIVND (reference sequence). Trimming shortened V by 3 bases and J by 9 bases, and 11 bases separated the two germline ends. The CDR3 DNA is TGTGCCAGTAGTATTGGGGGCACCCAAGCTTTCTTT. Protein product: CASSIGGTQAFF.

The gene calls are TRBV19 and TRBJ1-5; maybe TRBD1 (5 bases). Germline V CDR1 and CDR2: LNHDA, SQIVND (reference sequence). Trimming left V 5 bases short and J 0 bases short, with 11 bases between. The CDR3 contains 15 residues. CDR3 in DNA: TGTGCCAGTAGTCAGGGAAGGAGTAGCAATCAGCCCCAGCATTTT. This translates into CASSQGRSSNQPQHF.

V is TRBV9 and J is TRBJ1-1; D might be TRBD1 (6 bases). The CDR3 spans 14 residues. V shed 3 bases and J shed 1 base, with 10 bases lying between them. Germline V CDR1 and CDR2: SGDLS, YYNGEE. The CDR3 here is CASSGTVANTEAFF. In DNA form, the CDR3 reads TGTGCCAGCAGCGGGACAGTCGCGAACACTGAAGCTTTCTTT.